The clone carrying this TCR beta chain was observed at least ten times. Its antigen is not known. The sample comes from a study of CD8+CD57+ T cells in acquired aplastic anemia. About the research overall: Roughly 3.1 ug was the average amount of DNA from sorted CD4+ and CD8+ cells.

The patients chosen for sequencing had shown expansion of CD8+CD57+ cells (detected by flow cytometry). Each patient had severe acquired aplastic anemia. According to the study, genomic DNA was the template for TCR beta VDJ and CDR3 profiling. TCRdb reprocessed the reads via MiXCR and lists one record per CDR3 protein. This repertoire shows just over 450,000 distinct CDR3 sequences, roughly a third found once; its top ten account for under 0.95%. Study observations and caveats: The study found no significant CD8+ Simpson's diversity difference between patients and controls. About 27 shared CD8+ CDR3s appeared highly expressed within patients' immunodominant clones.

Between the trimmed V and J ends, which lost 10 bases and 5 bases, there was a span of 15 bases. The V gene's germline CDR1 is ENHRY and CDR2 SYGVKD. The CDR3 is 13 residues long. Sequenced sample: sorted CD4+, CD8+, or CD8+CD57+ T cells (not recorded which) from PBMCs. This receptor was identified in a human donor with aplastic anemia. V usage is TRBV10-3 and J usage is TRBJ1-5; D is unresolved. The CDR3: CATSGQRDQPQHF. The CDR3 nucleotides are TGTGCCACCTCGGGTCAGAGGGATCAGCCCCAGCATTTT.